Sequencing of this TCR beta chain was carried out in a study of OX40 agonist ivuxolimab in advanced cancers. As for the study in general: The study gave patients intravenous ivuxolimab at 0.01 to 10 mg/kg every 2 weeks. It was permissible to have had prior anti-PD-1, anti-PD-L1 or anti-CTLA-4 therapy, and under 45% had some.

With baseline, cycle 4 day 1, and cycle 7 day 1 as timepoints, blood was sampled. TCRdb keeps only in-frame clones here, not all; method: immunoSEQ multiplex PCR. The table lists about 99,000 clones, roughly nine tenths of them singletons. Germline V gene data show CDR1 as MNHNY and CDR2 as SVGAGI (reference sequence). Trimming cost V 0 bases and J 4 bases, with 12 bases left between them. The CDR3 spans 15 residues. The TCR originated in an adult with an advanced solid tumor such as melanoma, head and neck, liver or kidney cancer. Sequencing used CD4+ or CD8+ T cells sorted from blood, obtained in a trial of the OX40 agonist ivuxolimab. The chain employs TRBV6-6 and TRBJ2-5; D is possibly TRBD1 (6 bases). The CDR3 here is CASSYSGQPRETQYF. The CDR3 bases are TGTGCCAGCAGTTACTCCGGACAGCCACGAGAGACCCAGTACTTC.